The rows below give T cell receptor beta chains drawn from one sample of a study of T cell repertoires in cytomegalovirus infection. TCRdb used MiXCR to reprocess the reads, holding one entry per CDR3 protein. The sample holds 490,000 or so distinct CDR3 sequences, 11% seen once. Material for sequencing was PBMCs. The receptor source for this set is a human donor in good health (CMV status not recorded). Some clones in this sample may be carry-over from other donors' samples. The CDR3 runs from the conserved cysteine through the conserved F or W. Each record gives: CDR3 length, V gene, D gene, J gene, clone size, CDR3 protein, CDR3 DNA. The D gene is left open where the match is weak. Size is omitted from some rows. Given values are once, few, many or a class for expanded clones.

CDR3 length: 14; V gene: TRBV20-1; D gene: TRBD2; J gene: TRBJ2-7; clone size: once; CDR3 protein: CSAETLAGVGEQYF; CDR3 DNA: TGCAGTGCCGAGACCCTAGCGGGAGTGGGCGAGCAGTACTTC
CDR3 length: 13; V gene: TRBV27; D gene: -; J gene: TRBJ1-1; clone size: many; CDR3 protein: CASMGGMNTEAFF; CDR3 DNA: TGTGCCAGCATGGGGGGGATGAACACTGAAGCTTTCTTT
CDR3 length: 15; V gene: TRBV7-3; D gene: TRBD2; J gene: TRBJ2-1; clone size: many; CDR3 protein: CASSPLAGGPNEQFF; CDR3 DNA: TGTGCCAGCAGCCCACTAGCGGGGGGGCCCAATGAGCAGTTCTTC
CDR3 length: 15; V gene: TRBV6-1; D gene: TRBD2; J gene: TRBJ2-3; clone size: many; CDR3 protein: CASRRGRGGTDTQYF; CDR3 DNA: TGTGCCAGCAGGCGGGGCCGGGGGGGGACAGATACGCAGTATTTT
CDR3 length: 15; V gene: TRBV19; D gene: -; J gene: TRBJ1-6; clone size: many; CDR3 protein: CASTARTSDNSPLHF; CDR3 DNA: TGTGCCAGTACTGCACGGACCTCCGATAATTCACCCCTCCACTTT
CDR3 length: 12; V gene: TRBV25-1; D gene: -; J gene: TRBJ1-1; clone size: many; CDR3 protein: CASSELTSEAFF; CDR3 DNA: TGTGCCAGCAGTGAATTAACGTCTGAAGCTTTCTTT
CDR3 length: 13; V gene: TRBV7-2; D gene: TRBD2; J gene: TRBJ2-7; clone size: many; CDR3 protein: CASSAGLAGSPYF; CDR3 DNA: TGTGCCAGCAGCGCCGGACTAGCGGGATCACCGTACTTC
CDR3 length: 18; V gene: TRBV10-3; D gene: -; J gene: TRBJ2-6; clone size: few; CDR3 protein: CAISGKALEDSGANVLTF; CDR3 DNA: TGTGCCATCAGTGGGAAAGCGCTTGAGGACTCTGGGGCCAACGTCCTGACTTTC
CDR3 length: 16; V gene: TRBV7-2; D gene: TRBD2; J gene: TRBJ2-7; clone size: many; CDR3 protein: CASSLGEGLGTHEQYF; CDR3 DNA: TGTGCCAGCAGCTTAGGAGAGGGACTAGGAACCCACGAGCAGTACTTC
CDR3 length: 14; V gene: TRBV5-1; D gene: TRBD1; J gene: TRBJ1-2; clone size: few; CDR3 protein: CASSTAGTGEGYTF; CDR3 DNA: TGCGCCAGCAGCACCGCCGGGACAGGGGAGGGCTACACCTTC
CDR3 length: 13; V gene: TRBV5-5; D gene: TRBD1; J gene: TRBJ1-1; clone size: many; CDR3 protein: CASSMDRGTEAFF; CDR3 DNA: TGTGCCAGCAGCATGGACAGGGGGACTGAAGCTTTCTTT
CDR3 length: 14; V gene: TRBV5-6; D gene: TRBD1; J gene: TRBJ2-7; clone size: -; CDR3 protein: CASSHGTDSYEQYF; CDR3 DNA: TGTGCCAGCAGCCACGGGACAGATTCCTACGAGCAGTACTTC
CDR3 length: 16; V gene: TRBV4-2; D gene: TRBD1; J gene: TRBJ2-7; clone size: -; CDR3 protein: CASSQAPGTADYEQYF; CDR3 DNA: TGTGCCAGCAGCCAGGCTCCAGGGACAGCGGACTACGAGCAGTACTTC
CDR3 length: 15; V gene: TRBV12-3/TRBV12-4; D gene: TRBD1; J gene: TRBJ1-1; clone size: many; CDR3 protein: CASTKGQGPNTEAFF; CDR3 DNA: TGTGCCAGCACCAAGGGACAGGGACCGAACACTGAAGCTTTCTTT
CDR3 length: 18; V gene: TRBV18; D gene: -; J gene: TRBJ2-1; clone size: many; CDR3 protein: CASSPPRGSGNTYNEQFF; CDR3 DNA: TGTGCCAGCTCACCCCCTAGAGGTAGCGGCAATACCTACAATGAGCAGTTCTTC
CDR3 length: 14; V gene: TRBV19; D gene: TRBD1; J gene: TRBJ1-2; clone size: -; CDR3 protein: CASSIRTGGDGYTF; CDR3 DNA: TGTGCCAGTAGTATAAGGACAGGTGGGGATGGCTACACCTTC
CDR3 length: 13; V gene: TRBV6-6; D gene: -; J gene: TRBJ2-1; clone size: -; CDR3 protein: CASSYSRYNKQFF; CDR3 DNA: TGTGCCAGCAGTTACTCCAGGTACAATAAGCAGTTCTTC
CDR3 length: 13; V gene: TRBV11-3; D gene: -; J gene: TRBJ1-1; clone size: -; CDR3 protein: CASSLDQVGEAFF; CDR3 DNA: TGTGCCAGCAGCTTAGATCAAGTCGGAGAAGCTTTCTTT
CDR3 length: 14; V gene: TRBV9; D gene: -; J gene: TRBJ2-3; clone size: -; CDR3 protein: CASSASQLTDTQYF; CDR3 DNA: TGTGCCAGCAGCGCCTCCCAGCTCACAGATACGCAGTATTTT
CDR3 length: 16; V gene: TRBV4-1; D gene: -; J gene: TRBJ1-4; clone size: -; CDR3 protein: CASSQEKGVGDEKLFF; CDR3 DNA: TGCGCCAGCAGCCAAGAAAAAGGTGTCGGGGATGAAAAACTGTTTTTT
CDR3 length: 15; V gene: TRBV11-2; D gene: -; J gene: TRBJ1-6; clone size: few; CDR3 protein: CASSFREGSNSPLHF; CDR3 DNA: TGTGCCAGCAGCTTCCGCGAGGGATCTAATTCACCCCTCCACTTT
CDR3 length: 13; V gene: TRBV30; D gene: -; J gene: TRBJ1-1; clone size: once; CDR3 protein: CARSVPPNTEAFF; CDR3 DNA: TGTGCCCGGAGTGTACCACCTAACACTGAAGCTTTCTTT
CDR3 length: 22; V gene: TRBV11-3; D gene: TRBD1; J gene: TRBJ1-2; clone size: many; CDR3 protein: CASSPPEQVLPETGRFDYGYTF; CDR3 DNA: TGTGCCAGCAGCCCACCCGAACAAGTACTTCCGGAGACAGGGAGGTTTGACTATGGCTACACCTTC
CDR3 length: 13; V gene: TRBV28; D gene: -; J gene: TRBJ2-3; clone size: few; CDR3 protein: CASSHSSTDTQYF; CDR3 DNA: TGTGCCAGCAGTCACAGTAGCACAGATACGCAGTATTTT
CDR3 length: 12; V gene: TRBV15; D gene: -; J gene: TRBJ1-4; clone size: -; CDR3 protein: CATSRDFSNPFF; CDR3 DNA: TGTGCCACCAGCAGAGATTTTAGTAACCCGTTTTTT
CDR3 length: 17; V gene: TRBV7-8; D gene: TRBD1; J gene: TRBJ2-3; clone size: many; CDR3 protein: CASSLERQGMPPNTQYF; CDR3 DNA: TGTGCCAGCAGCTTGGAAAGACAGGGGATGCCTCCCAATACGCAGTATTTT
CDR3 length: 17; V gene: TRBV6-1; D gene: -; J gene: TRBJ1-2; clone size: few; CDR3 protein: CASSNSGKIFSFYGYTF; CDR3 DNA: TGTGCCAGCAGTAATTCCGGGAAAATCTTCTCTTTCTATGGCTACACCTTC
CDR3 length: 15; V gene: TRBV27; D gene: -; J gene: TRBJ1-1; clone size: many; CDR3 protein: CASSLSGTGEVEAFF; CDR3 DNA: TGTGCCAGCAGTCTAAGTGGGACGGGGGAGGTTGAAGCTTTCTTT
CDR3 length: 15; V gene: TRBV18; D gene: -; J gene: TRBJ1-1; clone size: few; CDR3 protein: CASSPRRQDNAEAFF; CDR3 DNA: TGTGCCAGCTCACCACGCAGACAGGACAATGCTGAAGCTTTCTTT
CDR3 length: 15; V gene: TRBV3-1; D gene: -; J gene: TRBJ1-5; clone size: few; CDR3 protein: CASSQDQASNQPQHF; CDR3 DNA: TGTGCCAGCAGCCAAGATCAGGCCAGCAATCAGCCCCAGCATTTT
CDR3 length: 15; V gene: TRBV24-1; D gene: TRBD2; J gene: TRBJ2-5; clone size: -; CDR3 protein: CATGIAGNNRETQYF; CDR3 DNA: TGTGCCACCGGGATAGCGGGGAACAACAGGGAGACCCAGTACTTC
CDR3 length: 16; V gene: TRBV7-8; D gene: TRBD2; J gene: TRBJ2-2; clone size: many; CDR3 protein: CASSLNGGANTGELFF; CDR3 DNA: TGTGCCAGCAGCTTAAATGGGGGGGCGAACACCGGGGAGCTGTTTTTT
CDR3 length: 13; V gene: TRBV20-1; D gene: -; J gene: TRBJ1-6; clone size: many; CDR3 protein: CSATGQGNSPLHF; CDR3 DNA: TGCAGTGCTACCGGACAAGGGAATTCACCCCTCCACTTT